Listed here is a single TCR beta chain. What it binds is not known. This sample was included in a study of shared clonotypes between healthy human individuals. Whole-study results and caveats: Among the subsets, naive ones generally showed larger estimated richness than memory ones. Relative to their counterparts shared across all four donors, non-shared clonotypes exhibited diminished generation probabilities.

CD45RO negativity and positive selection for CCR7 defined naive CD8 cells, a population that excluded terminally differentiated effector memory CD45RA+ cells. Per the germline V gene, CDR1 is MNHEY and CDR2 is SVGAGI. The J segment lost 1 base and the V segment lost 0 bases, leaving 5 bases of the junction unmatched. This CDR3 is built from 16 residues. Some clones are missing from TCRdb's copy, which holds only in-frame ones; the method was immunoSEQ multiplex PCR. The profile shows about 2.2 million clones, 93% of them singletons. This sequence was found in a man aged 18 to 29 in good health. Some clones in this sample may be carry-over from other donors' samples. This chain links TRBV6-5 with TRBJ1-1, with 7 bases aligning to TRBD1. Input material: naive CD8+ T cells from PBMCs. CDR3 residues: CASSYSTTGKNTEAFF. Here the CDR3 DNA reads TGTGCCAGCAGTTACTCCACGACAGGGAAGAACACTGAAGCTTTCTTT.